The entry below gives a single TCR beta chain sequence along with its context. The data derive from a study of control samples from healthy donors and cancer patients. This CDR3 contains 15 residues. V was pared by 4 bases and J by 3 bases, with 13 bases between. Germline CDR1 and CDR2: SGHTA and FQGTGA. Profiled with immunoSEQ multiplex PCR; TCRdb holds only in-frame clones, not every one. This repertoire shows 400,000 to 450,000 clones, approximately 92% found once; its top ten account for just under 6.5%. The sequence derives from a man in his forties with head and neck cancer. This chain links TRBV7-3 with TRBJ1-3; D gene ambiguous. The sample consisted of PBMCs. The CDR3 sequence: CASSSIVGFGNTIYF. CDR3 DNA sequence: TGTGCCAGCAGCTCTATAGTCGGGTTTGGAAACACCATATATTTT.